A selection of T cell receptor beta chains follows, all from one sample in a study of cytomegalovirus exposure and HLA in healthy donors. The assay was immunoSEQ multiplex PCR, and TCRdb's table has in-frame clones only and misses some. The data contain around 91,000 clones, roughly 86% of them singletons. Material for sequencing was PBMCs. The receptor source for this set is a man aged 25-45 years in good health and CMV-seropositive. The CDR3 runs from the conserved cysteine through the conserved F or W. D genes are given only for firm matches. The listing skips clone size in some rows; elsewhere it reads once, few, many or a size class.

CDR3 protein: CASSSRDSLTYEQYF; CDR3 DNA: TGTGCCAGCAGTTCCCGGGACAGCCTAACCTACGAGCAGTACTTC; D gene: TRBD1; clone size: NA; J gene: TRBJ2-7; V gene: TRBV7-2
CDR3 protein: CASSFPGLAETDTQYF; CDR3 DNA: TGTGCCAGCAGCTTCCCGGGACTAGCGGAGACAGATACGCAGTATTTT; D gene: TRBD2; clone size: once; J gene: TRBJ2-3; V gene: TRBV5-6
CDR3 protein: CASSLGGGDYNEQFF; CDR3 DNA: TGTGCCAGCAGCTTAGGAGGGGGGGACTACAATGAGCAGTTCTTC; D gene: NA; clone size: NA; J gene: TRBJ2-1; V gene: TRBV7-8
CDR3 protein: CASSLLSGGGGNEQYF; CDR3 DNA: TGTGCCAGCAGCTTACTTAGCGGGGGTGGGGGAAACGAGCAGTACTTC; D gene: TRBD2; clone size: NA; J gene: TRBJ2-7; V gene: TRBV7-2
CDR3 protein: CASSLGDSGRETQYF; CDR3 DNA: TGCGCCAGCAGCTTGGGGGACAGCGGACGGGAGACCCAGTACTTC; D gene: TRBD1; clone size: NA; J gene: TRBJ2-5; V gene: TRBV5-1
CDR3 protein: CASSSAGVQPQHF; CDR3 DNA: TGTGCCAGCAGTTCGGCAGGGGTTCAGCCCCAGCATTTT; D gene: NA; clone size: once; J gene: TRBJ1-5; V gene: TRBV28
CDR3 protein: CASSPGVTYNEQFF; CDR3 DNA: TGTGCCAGCAGCCCCGGGGTAACCTACAATGAGCAGTTCTTC; D gene: NA; clone size: NA; J gene: TRBJ2-1; V gene: TRBV9
CDR3 protein: CASSQDGQGAFYGYTF; CDR3 DNA: TGCGCCAGCAGCCAAGATGGGCAGGGGGCATTCTATGGCTACACCTTC; D gene: TRBD1; clone size: few; J gene: TRBJ1-2; V gene: TRBV4-1
CDR3 protein: CASSMGSGTGHTQYF; CDR3 DNA: TGTGCCAGTAGTATGGGTAGCGGAACTGGGCATACGCAGTATTTT; D gene: NA; clone size: NA; J gene: TRBJ2-3; V gene: TRBV19
CDR3 protein: CASSGTGISHYGYTF; CDR3 DNA: TGTGCCAGCAGCGGGACAGGGATTTCCCACTATGGCTACACCTTC; D gene: TRBD1; clone size: NA; J gene: TRBJ1-2; V gene: TRBV6-5
CDR3 protein: CASNHGGNTIYF; CDR3 DNA: TGTGCCAGCAACCACGGGGGAAACACCATATATTTT; D gene: NA; clone size: few; J gene: TRBJ1-3; V gene: TRBV6-1
CDR3 protein: CASSLRADLYNEQFF; CDR3 DNA: TGTGCCAGCAGTTTGCGGGCGGACCTCTACAATGAGCAGTTCTTC; D gene: NA; clone size: NA; J gene: TRBJ2-1; V gene: TRBV27
CDR3 protein: CASSSRTDTYEQYF; CDR3 DNA: TGCGCCAGCAGCTCCAGGACAGATACCTACGAGCAGTACTTC; D gene: NA; clone size: NA; J gene: TRBJ2-7; V gene: TRBV5-1
CDR3 protein: CSVDPTSGHTDTQYF; CDR3 DNA: TGCAGCGTCGACCCTACTAGCGGCCACACAGATACGCAGTATTTT; D gene: TRBD2; clone size: once; J gene: TRBJ2-3; V gene: TRBV29-1
CDR3 protein: CASSSIAGHSYNEQFF; CDR3 DNA: TGTGCCAGCAGTTCCATAGCGGGCCACTCCTACAATGAGCAGTTCTTC; D gene: TRBD2; clone size: once; J gene: TRBJ2-1; V gene: TRBV6-5
CDR3 protein: CASSLNVRRGQVWEQYF; CDR3 DNA: TGCGCCAGCAGCTTGAACGTACGCAGGGGGCAGGTTTGGGAGCAGTACTTC; D gene: TRBD1; clone size: NA; J gene: TRBJ2-7; V gene: TRBV5-1
CDR3 protein: CASSSVTDYGYTF; CDR3 DNA: TGTGCCAGCAGTTCTGTTACAGACTATGGCTACACCTTC; D gene: NA; clone size: NA; J gene: TRBJ1-2; V gene: TRBV28
CDR3 protein: CASSEGTGVVRKNTEAFF; CDR3 DNA: TGTGCCAGCAGTGAAGGAACAGGGGTGGTAAGAAAGAACACTGAAGCTTTCTTT; D gene: TRBD1; clone size: NA; J gene: TRBJ1-1; V gene: TRBV6-1
CDR3 protein: CASSASENTEAFF; CDR3 DNA: TGTGCCAGCAGTGCTTCAGAGAACACTGAAGCTTTCTTT; D gene: NA; clone size: NA; J gene: TRBJ1-1; V gene: TRBV6-1
CDR3 protein: CASIGSGLAGEQYF; CDR3 DNA: TGTGCCAGCATCGGATCCGGACTAGCGGGTGAGCAGTACTTC; D gene: TRBD2; clone size: NA; J gene: TRBJ2-7; V gene: TRBV28
CDR3 protein: CASSLGGDQPQHF; CDR3 DNA: TGCGCCAGCAGCTTGGGGGGGGATCAGCCCCAGCATTTT; D gene: NA; clone size: NA; J gene: TRBJ1-5; V gene: TRBV5-1
CDR3 protein: CASSARAGTNTGELFF; CDR3 DNA: TGTGCCAGTAGTGCCAGAGCGGGAACGAACACCGGGGAGCTGTTTTTT; D gene: TRBD2; clone size: NA; J gene: TRBJ2-2; V gene: TRBV19
CDR3 protein: CASSSSARGKNEQYF; CDR3 DNA: TGTGCCAGCAGCTCCTCGGCTAGGGGGAAGAACGAGCAGTACTTC; D gene: NA; clone size: NA; J gene: TRBJ2-7; V gene: TRBV11-2
CDR3 protein: CASSLAPGGPVGETQYF; CDR3 DNA: TGCGCCAGCAGCTTGGCGCCGGGGGGCCCGGTAGGGGAGACCCAGTACTTC; D gene: NA; clone size: once; J gene: TRBJ2-5; V gene: TRBV5-1
CDR3 protein: CATSERGGVPYEQYF; CDR3 DNA: TGTGCCACCAGCGAGAGAGGGGGGGTCCCCTACGAGCAGTACTTC; D gene: NA; clone size: NA; J gene: TRBJ2-7; V gene: TRBV15
CDR3 protein: CASSLGQGLGVVNEQFF; CDR3 DNA: TGCGCCAGCAGCTTGGGACAGGGGTTAGGTGTAGTGAATGAGCAGTTCTTC; D gene: TRBD1; clone size: NA; J gene: TRBJ2-1; V gene: TRBV5-1
CDR3 protein: CASSTGDSPLHF; CDR3 DNA: TGTGCCAGTAGCACGGGGGATTCACCCCTCCACTTT; D gene: NA; clone size: few; J gene: TRBJ1-6; V gene: TRBV19
CDR3 protein: CASSLRLAGPVDTQYF; CDR3 DNA: TGTGCCAGCAGCCTCCGACTAGCGGGTCCTGTAGATACGCAGTATTTT; D gene: TRBD2; clone size: NA; J gene: TRBJ2-3; V gene: TRBV7-8
CDR3 protein: CASSQPGAETQYF; CDR3 DNA: TGTGCCAGCAGTCAACCCGGTGCGGAGACCCAGTACTTC; D gene: NA; clone size: NA; J gene: TRBJ2-5; V gene: TRBV6-5
CDR3 protein: CASSASGRYNEQFF; CDR3 DNA: TGCGCCAGCAGTGCTAGCGGGAGGTACAATGAGCAGTTCTTC; D gene: TRBD2; clone size: NA; J gene: TRBJ2-1; V gene: TRBV10-1
CDR3 protein: CASSPGQIGEQFF; CDR3 DNA: TGTGCCAGCTCACCGGGACAGATCGGTGAGCAGTTCTTC; D gene: TRBD1; clone size: NA; J gene: TRBJ2-1; V gene: TRBV18
CDR3 protein: CASSGGPRSQAFF; CDR3 DNA: TGTGCCAGCAGCGGCGGGCCCCGGAGCCAAGCTTTCTTT; D gene: NA; clone size: NA; J gene: TRBJ1-1; V gene: TRBV2
CDR3 protein: CASSGTGTGVHEQFF; CDR3 DNA: TGTGCCAGCAGCGGTACCGGGACAGGGGTCCATGAGCAGTTCTTC; D gene: TRBD1; clone size: NA; J gene: TRBJ2-1; V gene: TRBV5-6
CDR3 protein: CASSVEGPTNEKLFF; CDR3 DNA: TGTGCCAGCAGTGTGGAGGGACCAACTAATGAAAAACTGTTTTTT; D gene: NA; clone size: NA; J gene: TRBJ1-4; V gene: TRBV25-1
CDR3 protein: CASSEYWNTGELFF; CDR3 DNA: TGTGCCAGCAGTGAATATTGGAACACCGGGGAGCTGTTTTTT; D gene: NA; clone size: NA; J gene: TRBJ2-2; V gene: TRBV6-1
CDR3 protein: CASSFDRVGGGQLRCTF; CDR3 DNA: TGTGCCAGCAGTTTCGACAGGGTTGGTGGAGGACAACTTAGGTGCACCTTC; D gene: TRBD1; clone size: once; J gene: TRBJ1-2; V gene: TRBV28
CDR3 protein: CSVGGQGYEQYF; CDR3 DNA: TGCAGCGTTGGGGGACAGGGCTACGAGCAGTACTTC; D gene: TRBD1; clone size: NA; J gene: TRBJ2-7; V gene: TRBV29-1
CDR3 protein: CASSDGKGDTQYF; CDR3 DNA: TGTGCCAGCAGTGACGGGAAGGGAGATACGCAGTATTTT; D gene: NA; clone size: NA; J gene: TRBJ2-3; V gene: TRBV25-1
CDR3 protein: CASSRGGSYGYTF; CDR3 DNA: TGTGCCAGCAGCCGGGGGGGTAGCTATGGCTACACCTTC; D gene: NA; clone size: few; J gene: TRBJ1-2; V gene: TRBV5-4
CDR3 protein: CASSSTSGGYNEQFF; CDR3 DNA: TGTGCCAGCAGCTCCACTAGCGGGGGCTACAATGAGCAGTTCTTC; D gene: TRBD2; clone size: NA; J gene: TRBJ2-1; V gene: TRBV7-3
CDR3 protein: CATRAASGAYEQYF; CDR3 DNA: TGTGCCACTAGGGCGGCTAGCGGAGCCTACGAGCAGTACTTC; D gene: TRBD2; clone size: NA; J gene: TRBJ2-7; V gene: TRBV19
CDR3 protein: CASSKRTVDIRIQETQYF; CDR3 DNA: TGTGCCAGCAGCAAACGTACAGTAGATATCCGCATACAAGAGACCCAGTACTTC; D gene: NA; clone size: NA; J gene: TRBJ2-5; V gene: TRBV16
CDR3 protein: CASSPSGSSYEQYF; CDR3 DNA: TGTGCCAGCAGCCCGAGCGGGAGCTCCTACGAGCAGTACTTC; D gene: TRBD2; clone size: once; J gene: TRBJ2-7; V gene: TRBV5-4
CDR3 protein: CASSPPGLAGQYNEQFF; CDR3 DNA: TGTGCCAGCTCACCCCCAGGACTAGCGGGCCAATACAATGAGCAGTTCTTC; D gene: TRBD2; clone size: NA; J gene: TRBJ2-1; V gene: TRBV18
CDR3 protein: CAISGQGYEQYF; CDR3 DNA: TGTGCCATCAGTGGCCAGGGCTACGAGCAGTACTTC; D gene: NA; clone size: once; J gene: TRBJ2-7; V gene: TRBV10-3
CDR3 protein: CATSRLAGGPHDQDTQYF; CDR3 DNA: TGTGCCACCAGCAGACTAGCGGGAGGGCCGCATGATCAGGATACGCAGTATTTT; D gene: TRBD2; clone size: once; J gene: TRBJ2-3; V gene: TRBV15
CDR3 protein: CASSLVADMQFF; CDR3 DNA: TGTGCCAGCAGCTTGGTAGCGGATATGCAGTTCTTC; D gene: NA; clone size: NA; J gene: TRBJ2-1; V gene: TRBV5-4